This TCR beta chain was observed in a study of immune evolution from preneoplasia to lung adenocarcinoma (dated by TCRdb to about 2021). A note on the overall study: HLA loss of heterozygosity was found in about 6.7% of AIS, around 14% of MIA and roughly 31% of ADC lesions, and in no AAH lesions. The study combined immune gene expression, TCR sequencing and multiplex immunofluorescence to profile immune contexture across lung adenocarcinoma precursors and invasive adenocarcinoma. It was reported in the study that approximately 99 samples were used for TCR sequencing. Resected precursor lesions (AAH, AIS, MIA) and invasive adenocarcinomas were each compared against paired morphologically normal lung tissue. POLYSOLVER was used to infer class I HLA alleles from exome data, and LOHHLA was used to detect allele-specific HLA loss. TCR sequencing data were obtained from more than 45 patients. The sample size depended on which specimens were available, not on a prior power calculation. The immune data were combined with whole exome sequencing and methylation data from the same cohort of nodules. A total of 50 to 55 patients with pulmonary nodules who underwent surgical resection were included in the overall cohort.

What the authors observed across the whole study: The highest T cell clonality was observed in KRAS-mutant nodules compared with EGFR-mutant or double wild-type lesions. The findings rested on association rather than direct causation, and larger cohorts with long-term follow-up and longitudinal biopsies were considered necessary. The highest top T cell clone frequencies were observed in normal lung, and a progressive decrease in top T cell clone frequencies appeared to occur from AAH through AIS, MIA and invasive adenocarcinoma. Because all patients came from Japan and China, whether the findings apply to Western populations was uncertain. Clonality was highest in normal lung, while later-stage lesions appeared to have lower clonality but higher T cell density and diversity.

Between 2014 and 2017, the patients underwent resection in either Japan or China. The histologic diagnosis of each case was independently confirmed on H&E slides by two lung cancer pathologists. Macro-dissection after pathologic assessment enriched premalignant or tumor cells for nucleic acid extraction. The AllPrep DNA/RNA FFPE Kit was used to isolate DNA from FFPE tissue. From the cysteine up to the phenylalanine, the CDR3 has a length of 15 residues. Just the 45-base CDR3 DNA is kept, in frame starting at base 1. Trimming removed 1 base from V and 5 bases from J, leaving 14 bases between the germline ends. The germline V gene sets CDR1 to MDHEN and CDR2 to SYDVKM. The immunoSEQ hsTCRbeta Kit was used to sequence TCR beta CDR3 regions from DNA. The paper's data handling went like this. The ImmunoSEQ Analyzer was used to analyse the TCR sequencing data. T cell clonality was calculated on productive rearrangements as 1 minus Pielou's evenness. The inverse Simpson index, applied to productive templates, was used to measure T cell diversity. T cell density was TCR beta template counts normalized to usable DNA, estimated by amplifying and sequencing housekeeping genes. TCR metrics were compared across histologic stages using two-sided Kruskal-Wallis tests. TCRdb mirrors the immuneACCESS table, restricted to in-frame sequences. Some clones are absent from its copies; in checked studies, under half trace to an unresolved V gene, and the reason for the others is unknown. The DNA was the basis for D and trimming; V, J and clone size are from that table. This sample has approximately 4,500 clones in its table, and roughly 80% of those were observed once. The top ten hold roughly 7.7% of the sample.

A word on this clone: No cognate antigen has been identified for it. It has no much larger one-base neighbor in the sample; base qualities were not kept.

What was sequenced was FFPE lung adenocarcinoma in situ tissue. Read against the paper, the sample's cell subset or site label means: preinvasive adenocarcinoma in situ (AIS). The TCR was taken from a person aged 55-80 years with lung adenocarcinoma. The rearrangement combines TRBV28 with TRBJ1-2; TRBD1 could be the D gene, as 5 bases match. The CDR3 sequence is CASSLSGRVKYGYTF. The sequence in DNA is TGTGCCAGCAGTTTATCCGGCAGGGTAAAGTATGGCTACACCTTC.